The 24 T cell receptor beta chains reported below all come from one sample, sequenced in a study of control samples from healthy donors and cancer patients. Clones were read by immunoSEQ multiplex PCR, and TCRdb kept only the in-frame ones, dropping some. Of over 100,000 clones in the sample, roughly 89% are singletons; the top ten hold 4.5% to 7%. The sample taken for sequencing was blood. The receptors shown here come from a man younger than 30 in good health.

The rearrangement joins TRBV6-1 to TRBJ2-1; no definite D call. Trimming took 1 base from V and 13 from J, leaving 8 bases between them. Germline V gene data show CDR1 as MNHNS and CDR2 as SASEGT. This CDR3 is built from 11 residues. Here the CDR3 DNA reads TGTGCCAGCAGTGAAGGGCGATCACAGTTCTTC. It specifies CASSEGRSQFF.

V is TRBV7-7 and J is TRBJ2-3; D gene uncertain. This CDR3 has 15 residues. Looked up from germline, CDR1 is SSHAT and CDR2 is FNYEAQ (reference sequence). V was pared by 5 bases and J by 5 bases, with 17 bases between. The chain's CDR3 is CASSPNFLQEDTQYF. In DNA form, the CDR3 reads TGTGCCAGCAGCCCGAATTTCCTCCAGGAAGATACGCAGTATTTT.

The chain is built from TRBV30 and TRBJ2-1; D is uncertain. Germline V gives CDR1 GTSNPN, CDR2 SVGIG (reference sequence). Trimming shortened V by 0 bases and J by 8 bases, and 5 bases separated the two germline ends. The CDR3 length is 11 residues. This CDR3 is CAWSVVDEQFF. CDR3 in DNA: TGTGCCTGGAGTGTTGTCGATGAGCAGTTCTTC.

The chain links TRBV5-4 to TRBJ2-3, with D perhaps matching TRBD1 (6 bases). V was trimmed by 3 bases and J by 0 bases, leaving 8 bases between them. Germline-derived CDR1 and CDR2 are SGHNT and YYREEE (reference sequence). The CDR3 has 14 residues. The CDR3 DNA is TGTGCCAGCAGCTCAGGGGAAAGCACAGATACGCAGTATTTT. Translation: CASSSGESTDTQYF.

This clone was detected only once. This sequence joins TRBV9 and TRBJ2-1; D is unclear. V shed 3 bases and J shed 8 bases, with 12 bases lying between them. CDR1 SGDLS and CDR2 YYNGEE come from the germline V gene. The length of the CDR3 is 13 residues. This CDR3 is CASSGPSSDEQFF. In nucleotides, the CDR3 is TGTGCCAGCAGCGGTCCATCAAGCGATGAGCAGTTCTTC.

The V and J genes are TRBV5-1 and TRBJ2-1, with D unclear. This CDR3 is 13 amino acids long. Germline lookup yields CDR1 SGHRS and CDR2 YFSETQ. Trimming removed 1 base at V and 4 bases at J, with 6 bases between. In DNA form, the CDR3 reads TGCGCCAGCAGCTTGTACAATTACAATGAGCAGTTCTTC. As protein: CASSLYNYNEQFF.

The V call is TRBV19, the J call TRBJ1-4, with D maybe TRBD1 (6 bases). Germline CDR1 and CDR2: LNHDA and SQIVND (reference sequence). Trimming shortened V by 1 base and J by 8 bases, and 11 bases separated the two germline ends. This CDR3 contains 14 residues. The CDR3 bases are TGTGCCAGTAGTATAGGCAGGGGAGACGAAAAACTGTTTTTT. Encoded protein: CASSIGRGDEKLFF.

A word on this clone: Within the sample, other DNA sequences also encode this same CDR3. The chain combines TRBV20-1 with TRBJ2-7; D is unresolved. The CDR3 loop spans 11 amino acids. Trimming removed 5 bases from V and 7 bases from J, with 12 bases in between. Per germline, CDR1 DFQATT and CDR2 SNEGSKA (reference sequence). The CDR3 nucleotides are TGCAGTGCTGGGGTGGGTCGTGAGCAGTACTTC. This gives the protein CSAGVGREQYF.

The genes are TRBV6-6 and TRBJ2-3; 10 bases map to TRBD1. Trimming took 0 bases from V and 1 from J; bases not matched to a gene: 1. CDR1 and CDR2 from the germline V gene are MNHNY and SVGAGI (reference sequence). The CDR3 length is 16 residues. The CDR3 is CASSYSGQGGTDTQYF. The CDR3 nucleotides are TGTGCCAGCAGTTACTCAGGACAGGGGGGCACAGATACGCAGTATTTT.

This clone was counted a single time. The chain couples TRBV5-1 to TRBJ2-7, with 8 positions matching TRBD1. From germline, CDR1 is SGHRS and CDR2 YFSETQ. This CDR3 has 16 residues. V was pared by 1 base and J by 5 bases, with 11 bases of the junction left unmatched. In DNA form, the CDR3 reads TGCGCCAGCAGCTTGCAGGGGGCTCCGGGGGCCGACGAGCAGTACTTC. It codes for CASSLQGAPGADEQYF.

The V call is TRBV6-5, the J call TRBJ2-1; 9 bases map to TRBD1. CDR1 is MNHEY, CDR2 SVGAGI, per germline. Unmatched junction bases numbered 5, after V lost 5 bases and J lost 3 bases. The CDR3 contains 15 residues. The CDR3 is CASSHETGGYNEQFF. CDR3 nucleotide sequence: TGTGCCAGCAGTCACGAGACAGGGGGCTACAATGAGCAGTTCTTC.

The CDR3 spells CASSHTGRGTNTEAFF. In DNA, the CDR3 is TGTGCCAGCAGCCACACCGGCAGGGGAACGAACACTGAAGCTTTCTTT. V usage is TRBV3-1 (or the pseudogene TRBV3-2) and J usage is TRBJ1-1; a weak D match, TRBD1 (6 bases). In germline, CDR1 is LGHDT, CDR2 YNNKEL (reference sequence). Trimming left V 3 bases short and J 1 base short, with 15 bases between. The CDR3 extends over 16 amino acids.

The chain links TRBV7-9 to TRBJ2-1, with 9 bases fitting TRBD1. The CDR3 contains 16 residues. Germline-derived CDR1 and CDR2 are SEHNR and FQNEAQ (reference sequence). V gave up 2 bases and J gave up 4 bases; unmatched junction bases: 6. CDR3: CASSLITGQGYNEQFF. The CDR3 DNA is TGTGCCAGCAGCTTAATTACGGGACAGGGATACAATGAGCAGTTCTTC.

V and J are TRBV11-2 and TRBJ2-3; 11 bases map to TRBD2. There are 14 residues in the CDR3. V was pared by 5 bases and J by 4 bases, with 2 bases of the junction left unmatched. Germline loops: CDR1 SGHAT, CDR2 FQNNGV. The CDR3 here is CASSELAGADTQYF. In DNA, the CDR3 is TGTGCCAGCAGCGAACTAGCGGGGGCAGATACGCAGTATTTT.

The chain employs TRBV14 and TRBJ2-7, with 10 bases that match TRBD2. Germline trimming cut 5 bases from V and 1 base from J; bases unmatched to any gene: 11. Germline lookup yields CDR1 SGHDN and CDR2 FVKESK. CDR3 length: 17 amino acids. The CDR3 region is CASSSGWGSGGSYEQYF. The CDR3 nucleotides read TGTGCCAGCAGCTCCGGATGGGGTAGCGGGGGGTCCTACGAGCAGTACTTC.

This clone showed up just once. The V gene is TRBV2, the J gene TRBJ1-2, with 7 positions matching TRBD1. The CDR3 runs 14 residues. In germline, CDR1 is SNHLY, CDR2 FYNNEI. J lost 7 bases, V lost 7 bases, and 12 bases had no gene match. CDR3 nucleotides: TGTGCCAGCATGAAAGGAGGGGACAGCCGTGGCTACACCTTC. Translation gives CASMKGGDSRGYTF.

The chain is built from TRBV7-9 and TRBJ1-2, with D perhaps TRBD1 (5 bases). Per germline, CDR1 SEHNR and CDR2 FQNEAQ (reference sequence). V lost 5 bases to trimming and J lost 5 bases, with 9 bases between them. The CDR3 consists of 12 residues. CDR3 amino acids: CASSDAGYGYTF. The DNA of the CDR3 is TGTGCCAGCAGCGATGCAGGGTATGGCTACACCTTC.

The chain uses TRBV4-2 and TRBJ1-4; 7 nucleotides agree with TRBD1. Germline V gene lookup returns CDR1 LGHNA and CDR2 YNFKEQ. V trimming: 3 bases; J trimming: 3 bases; junction bases outside the gene matches: 19. CDR3 length equals 20 residues. This CDR3 is CASSHDFGRGPQLPNEKLFF. CDR3 bases: TGTGCCAGCAGCCATGACTTTGGTAGGGGGCCCCAGCTTCCTAATGAAAAACTGTTTTTT.

The chain employs TRBV18 and TRBJ1-2; 7 bases line up with TRBD1. CDR3 length equals 13 residues. Germline values: CDR1 KGHSH, CDR2 LQKENI. Unmatched junction bases numbered 5, after V lost 5 bases and J lost 5 bases. The CDR3, as DNA: TGTGCCAGCTCAACGACAGGGAGGTATGGCTACACCTTC. Protein: CASSTTGRYGYTF.

The chain recombines TRBV5-1 with TRBJ2-7; D is ambiguous. V was shortened by 7 bases and J by 0 bases, with 11 bases between the two germline ends. Germline V lookup: CDR1 SGHRS, CDR2 YFSETQ. CDR3 length equals 13 residues. The CDR3 here is CASRTASSYEQYF. The CDR3 DNA follows: TGCGCCAGCCGAACGGCCAGCTCCTACGAGCAGTACTTC.

The chain employs TRBV2 and TRBJ1-1; D might be TRBD1 (6 bases). Trimming left V 3 bases short and J 6 bases short, with 17 bases between. The CDR3 is 15 amino acids. Germline CDR1 SNHLY, CDR2 FYNNEI. The CDR3 here is CASSDEPGRGAEAFF. Written as DNA, the CDR3 is TGTGCCAGCAGTGATGAACCGGGCAGGGGCGCTGAAGCTTTCTTT.

This chain joins TRBV6-1 and TRBJ2-5; 10 bases fit TRBD2. After removal of 0 bases from V and 5 bases from J, the junction contained 6 bases not matched to a gene. The germline V gene has CDR1 MNHNS and CDR2 SASEGT. The CDR3 extends over 16 amino acids. DNA of the CDR3: TGTGCCAGCAGTGAAGCGCTAGCGGGGGACTGGGAGACCCAGTACTTC. Amino acids: CASSEALAGDWETQYF.

The V and J genes are TRBV29-1 and TRBJ2-1; D tentatively reads TRBD1 or TRBD2 (6 bases each). Germline V CDR1 and CDR2: SQVTM, ANQGSEA. Trimming stripped 6 bases from V and 10 bases from J, with 16 bases between. This CDR3 has 12 amino acids. CDR3 nucleotide sequence: TGCAGCGTCAGACAGGCCCGGGAGGAGCAGTTCTTC. Protein: CSVRQAREEQFF.

Remarks on this clone: At one end, the junction sequence differs from germline, possibly due to a read error. V usage is TRBV10-3 and J usage is TRBJ2-7; 9 bases line up with TRBD1. CDR1 and CDR2 from the germline V gene are ENHRY and SYGVKD. The CDR3 extends over 14 amino acids. CDR3 region: CVIRTGEGSYEQYF. The CDR3 coding sequence is TGTGTCATCCGGACAGGGGAGGGCTCCTACGAGCAGTACTTC.